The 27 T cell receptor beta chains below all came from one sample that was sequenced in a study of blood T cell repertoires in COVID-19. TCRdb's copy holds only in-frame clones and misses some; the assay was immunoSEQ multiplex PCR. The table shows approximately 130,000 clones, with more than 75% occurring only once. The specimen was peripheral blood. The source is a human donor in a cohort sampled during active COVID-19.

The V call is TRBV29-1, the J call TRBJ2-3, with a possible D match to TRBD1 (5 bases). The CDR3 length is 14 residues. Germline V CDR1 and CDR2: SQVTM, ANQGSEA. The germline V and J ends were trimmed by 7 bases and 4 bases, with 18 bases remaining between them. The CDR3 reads CSGEVGVTADTQYF. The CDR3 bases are TGCAGCGGAGAAGTAGGGGTAACGGCAGATACGCAGTATTTT.

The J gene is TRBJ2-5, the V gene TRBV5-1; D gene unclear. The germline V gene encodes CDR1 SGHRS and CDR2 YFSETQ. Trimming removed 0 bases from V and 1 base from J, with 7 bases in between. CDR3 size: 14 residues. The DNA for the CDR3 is TGCGCCAGCAGCTTGGACAGACCCCAAGAGACCCAGTACTTC. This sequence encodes CASSLDRPQETQYF.

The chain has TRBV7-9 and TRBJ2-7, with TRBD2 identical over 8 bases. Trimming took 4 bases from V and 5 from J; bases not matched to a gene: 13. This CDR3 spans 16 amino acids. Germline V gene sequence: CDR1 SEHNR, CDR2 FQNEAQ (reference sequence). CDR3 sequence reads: CASSSTGTSFTNEQYF. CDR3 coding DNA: TGTGCCAGCAGCTCCACCGGGACTAGTTTTACGAACGAGCAGTACTTC.

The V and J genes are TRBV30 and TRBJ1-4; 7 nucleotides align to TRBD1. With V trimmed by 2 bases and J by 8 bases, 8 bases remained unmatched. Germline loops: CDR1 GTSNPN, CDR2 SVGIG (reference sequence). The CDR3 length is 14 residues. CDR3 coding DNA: TGTGCCTGGAGTACAGACAGGGATGGGGAAAAACTGTTTTTT. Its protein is CAWSTDRDGEKLFF.

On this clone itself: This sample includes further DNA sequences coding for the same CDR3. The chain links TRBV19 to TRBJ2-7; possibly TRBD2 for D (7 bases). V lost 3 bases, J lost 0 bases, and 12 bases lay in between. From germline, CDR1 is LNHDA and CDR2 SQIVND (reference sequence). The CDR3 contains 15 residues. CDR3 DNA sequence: TGTGCCAGTAGTATTTTCGGGGGGCCCTCCTACGAGCAGTACTTC. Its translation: CASSIFGGPSYEQYF.

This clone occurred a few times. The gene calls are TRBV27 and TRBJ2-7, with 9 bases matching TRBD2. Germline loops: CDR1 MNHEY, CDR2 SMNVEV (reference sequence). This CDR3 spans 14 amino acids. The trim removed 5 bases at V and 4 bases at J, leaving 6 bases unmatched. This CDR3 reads CASSPGLAQYEQYF. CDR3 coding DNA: TGTGCCAGCAGTCCGGGACTAGCCCAATACGAGCAGTACTTC.

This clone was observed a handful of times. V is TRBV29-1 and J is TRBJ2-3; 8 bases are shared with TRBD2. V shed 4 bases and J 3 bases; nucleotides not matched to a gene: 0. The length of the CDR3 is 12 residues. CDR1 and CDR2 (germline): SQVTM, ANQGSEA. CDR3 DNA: TGCAGCGTTGGACTAGCGACAGATACGCAGTATTTT. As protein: CSVGLATDTQYF.

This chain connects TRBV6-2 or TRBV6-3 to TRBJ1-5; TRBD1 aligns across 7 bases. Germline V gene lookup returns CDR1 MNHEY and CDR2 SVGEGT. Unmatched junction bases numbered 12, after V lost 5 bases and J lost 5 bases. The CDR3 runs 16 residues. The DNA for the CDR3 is TGTGCCAGCAGTACCCCCACAGGGGTGTTAGATCAGCCCCAGCATTTT. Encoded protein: CASSTPTGVLDQPQHF.

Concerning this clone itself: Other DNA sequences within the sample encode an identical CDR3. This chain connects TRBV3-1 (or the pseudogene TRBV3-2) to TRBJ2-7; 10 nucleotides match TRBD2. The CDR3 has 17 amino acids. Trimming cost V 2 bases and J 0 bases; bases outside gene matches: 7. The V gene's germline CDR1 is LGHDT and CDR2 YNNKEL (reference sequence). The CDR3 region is CASSQRLAGASSYEQYF. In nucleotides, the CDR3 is TGTGCCAGCAGCCAAAGGCTAGCGGGGGCGAGCTCCTACGAGCAGTACTTC.

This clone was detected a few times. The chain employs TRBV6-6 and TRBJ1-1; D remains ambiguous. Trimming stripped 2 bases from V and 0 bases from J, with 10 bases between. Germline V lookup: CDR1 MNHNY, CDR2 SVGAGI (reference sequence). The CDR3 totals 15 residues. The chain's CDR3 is CASSYPSSLNTEAFF. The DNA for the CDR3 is TGTGCCAGCAGTTACCCGTCTAGCTTGAACACTGAAGCTTTCTTT.

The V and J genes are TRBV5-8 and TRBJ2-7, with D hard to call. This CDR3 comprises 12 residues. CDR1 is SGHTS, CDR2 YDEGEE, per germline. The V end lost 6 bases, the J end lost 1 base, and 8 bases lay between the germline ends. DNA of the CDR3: TGTGCCAGCACCCTCGGGTCCTACGAGCAGTACTTC. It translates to CASTLGSYEQYF.

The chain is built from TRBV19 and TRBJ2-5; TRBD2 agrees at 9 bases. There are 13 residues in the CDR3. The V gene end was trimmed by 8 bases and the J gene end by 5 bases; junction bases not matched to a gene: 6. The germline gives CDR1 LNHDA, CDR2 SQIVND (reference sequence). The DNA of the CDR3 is TGTGCCAGTGGCGGACTAGCGCGGGAGACCCAGTACTTC. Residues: CASGGLARETQYF.

Here the CDR3 reads CASSVSRTGLREKLFF. CDR3 in DNA: TGCGCCAGCAGTGTCTCGAGGACAGGCCTACGTGAAAAACTGTTTTTT. V gene TRBV10-2 combines with J gene TRBJ1-4; 7 nucleotides match TRBD1. The junction had 12 bases not matched to a gene; V was cut back by 4 bases and J by 7 bases. The CDR3 loop spans 16 amino acids. CDR1 and CDR2 from the germline V gene are WSHSY and SAAADI.

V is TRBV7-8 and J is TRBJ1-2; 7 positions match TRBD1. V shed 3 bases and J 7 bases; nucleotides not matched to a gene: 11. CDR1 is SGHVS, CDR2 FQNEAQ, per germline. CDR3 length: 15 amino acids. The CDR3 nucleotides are TGTGCCAGCAGCTTCCTCGACAGGGCGCCCCTTGGCTACACCTTC. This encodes CASSFLDRAPLGYTF.

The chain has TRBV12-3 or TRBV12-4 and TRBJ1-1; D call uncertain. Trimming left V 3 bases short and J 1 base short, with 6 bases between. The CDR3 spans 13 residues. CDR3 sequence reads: CASSFNKNTEAFF. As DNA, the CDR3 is TGTGCCAGCAGTTTTAACAAGAACACTGAAGCTTTCTTT.

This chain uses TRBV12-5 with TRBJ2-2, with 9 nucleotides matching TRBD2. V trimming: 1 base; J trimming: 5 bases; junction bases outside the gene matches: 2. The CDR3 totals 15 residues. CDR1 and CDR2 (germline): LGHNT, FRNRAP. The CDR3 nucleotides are TGTGCTAGTGGTTTGGGGACTAGCGAAACCGGGGAGCTGTTTTTT. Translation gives CASGLGTSETGELFF.

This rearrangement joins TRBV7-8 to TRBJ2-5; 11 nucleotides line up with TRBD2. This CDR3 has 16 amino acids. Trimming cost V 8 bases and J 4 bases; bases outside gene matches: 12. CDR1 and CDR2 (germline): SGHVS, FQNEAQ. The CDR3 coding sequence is TGTGCCAGCTCCCTAGGGGTAGCGGGGGGGCTAGAGACCCAGTACTTC. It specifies CASSLGVAGGLETQYF.

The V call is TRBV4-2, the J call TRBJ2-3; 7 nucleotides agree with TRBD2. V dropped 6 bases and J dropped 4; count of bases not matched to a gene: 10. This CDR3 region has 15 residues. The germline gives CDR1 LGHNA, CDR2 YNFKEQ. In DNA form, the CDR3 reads TGTGCCAGCAGGCGGGAGACTAGGTCCTCAGATACGCAGTATTTT. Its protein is CASRRETRSSDTQYF.

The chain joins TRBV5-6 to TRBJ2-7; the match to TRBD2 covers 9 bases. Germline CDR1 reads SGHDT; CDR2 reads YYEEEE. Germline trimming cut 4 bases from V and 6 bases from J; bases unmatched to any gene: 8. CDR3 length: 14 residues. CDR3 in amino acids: CASSPGLAEREQYF. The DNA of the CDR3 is TGTGCCAGCAGCCCGGGACTAGCTGAGCGCGAGCAGTACTTC.

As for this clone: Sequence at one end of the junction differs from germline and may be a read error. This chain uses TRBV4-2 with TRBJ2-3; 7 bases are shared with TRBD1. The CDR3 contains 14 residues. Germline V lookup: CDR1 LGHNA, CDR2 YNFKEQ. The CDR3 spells CASSQGTGTDTQYF. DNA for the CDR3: TGTGCCAGCAGCCAAGGGACAGGCACGGATACGCAGTATTTT.

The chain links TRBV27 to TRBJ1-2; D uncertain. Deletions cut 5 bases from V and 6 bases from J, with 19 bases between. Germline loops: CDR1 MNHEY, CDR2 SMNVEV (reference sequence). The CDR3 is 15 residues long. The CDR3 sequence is CASSPPSSGRDGYTF. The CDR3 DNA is TGTGCCAGCAGTCCCCCGAGTTCGGGTCGAGATGGCTACACCTTC.

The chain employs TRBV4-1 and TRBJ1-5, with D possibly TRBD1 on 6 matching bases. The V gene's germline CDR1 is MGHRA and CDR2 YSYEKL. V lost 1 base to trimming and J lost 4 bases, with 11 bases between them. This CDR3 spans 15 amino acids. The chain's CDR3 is CASSQVGQGNQPQHF. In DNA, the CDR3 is TGCGCCAGCAGCCAAGTAGGGCAGGGGAATCAGCCCCAGCATTTT.

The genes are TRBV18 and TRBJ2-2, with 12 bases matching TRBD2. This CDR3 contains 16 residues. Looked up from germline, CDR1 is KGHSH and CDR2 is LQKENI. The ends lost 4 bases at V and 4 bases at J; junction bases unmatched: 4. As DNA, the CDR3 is TGTGCCAGCTCACTGGGACTAGCGGGCTTCACCGGGGAGCTGTTTTTT. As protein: CASSLGLAGFTGELFF. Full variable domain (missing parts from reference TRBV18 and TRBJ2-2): NAGVMQNPRHLVRRRGQEARLRCSPMKGHSHVYWYRQLPEEGLKFMVYLQKENIIDESGMPKERFSAEFPKEGPSILRIQQVVRGDSAAYFCASSLGLAGFTGELFFGEGSRLTVL.

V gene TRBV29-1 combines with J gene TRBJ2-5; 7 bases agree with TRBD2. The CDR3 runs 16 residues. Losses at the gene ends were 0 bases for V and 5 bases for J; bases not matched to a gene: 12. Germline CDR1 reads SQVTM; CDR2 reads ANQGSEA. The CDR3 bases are TGCAGCGTTGAAGATTGGGTGCGGGAGCAAGGGGAGACCCAGTACTTC. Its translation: CSVEDWVREQGETQYF.

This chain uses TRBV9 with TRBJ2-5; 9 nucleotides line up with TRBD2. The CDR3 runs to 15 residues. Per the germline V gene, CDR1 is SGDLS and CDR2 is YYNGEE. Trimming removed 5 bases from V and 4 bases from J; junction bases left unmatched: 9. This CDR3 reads CASSATAGGRETQYF. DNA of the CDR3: TGTGCCAGCAGTGCCACCGCGGGGGGGCGAGAGACCCAGTACTTC.

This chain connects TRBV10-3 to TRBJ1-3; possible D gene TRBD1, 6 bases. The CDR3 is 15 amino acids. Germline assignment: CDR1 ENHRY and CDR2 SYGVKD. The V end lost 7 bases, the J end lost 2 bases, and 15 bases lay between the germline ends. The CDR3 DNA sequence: TGTGCCATCACCGAGGGGACATTGGCTGGAAACACCATATATTTT. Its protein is CAITEGTLAGNTIYF.

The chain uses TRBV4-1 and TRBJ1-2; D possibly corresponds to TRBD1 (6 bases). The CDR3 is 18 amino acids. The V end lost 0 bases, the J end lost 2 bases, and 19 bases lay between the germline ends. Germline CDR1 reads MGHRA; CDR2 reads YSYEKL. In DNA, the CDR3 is TGCGCCAGCAGCCAAGATTTGGGGGGGCGGGCTGTGAACTATGGCTACACCTTC. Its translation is CASSQDLGGRAVNYGYTF.